This T cell receptor (beta chain) was recovered during a study of cytomegalovirus exposure and HLA in healthy donors. Both 60 Vbeta primers and 13 Jbeta primers went into the PCR. Only in-frame clones appear in the TCRdb table, and some are missing; sequencing was by immunoSEQ multiplex PCR. This sample's clone table lists 50,000 or so clones. In the case of this clone: The antigen remains unidentified.

Regarding the study as a whole: There were under 200 TCR beta chains listed as cytomegalovirus-associated. Sequencing likely caused a cluster of highly shared sequence variants. Specificity of a few CMV-associated chains for CMV antigens was verified in vitro. Presence/absence analyses supposed approximately even sequencing depth among donors.

Germline values: CDR1 LGHNT, CDR2 FRNRAP. This CDR3 comprises 17 residues. V was clipped by 9 bases and J by 5 bases; unmatched bases: 11. This receptor was obtained from a man aged 40-49 years in good health and CMV-seropositive. Sequenced material: PBMCs. This chain joins TRBV12-5 and TRBJ2-1; 15 bases match TRBD2. The DNA of the CDR3 is TGTGCTAGAATCGGGACTAGCGGGAGGACAACCCACAATGAGCAGTTCTTC. This translates into CARIGTSGRTTHNEQFF.